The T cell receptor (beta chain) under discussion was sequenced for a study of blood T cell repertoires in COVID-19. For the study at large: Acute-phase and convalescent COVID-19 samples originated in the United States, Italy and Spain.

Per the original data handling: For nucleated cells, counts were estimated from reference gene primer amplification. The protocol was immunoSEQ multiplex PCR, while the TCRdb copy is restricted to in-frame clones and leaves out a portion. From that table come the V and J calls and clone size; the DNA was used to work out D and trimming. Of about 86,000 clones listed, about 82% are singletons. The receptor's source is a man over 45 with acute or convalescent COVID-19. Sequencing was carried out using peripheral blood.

For the CDR3, the DNA is TGTGCCAGCAGCCCCACCCCGGACAGTCCCTACGAGCAGTACTTC. Translating it yields CASSPTPDSPYEQYF. This chain connects TRBV7-2 to TRBJ2-7; tentative D call: TRBD1 (6 bases). Between the trimmed V and J ends, which lost 5 bases and 2 bases, there was a span of 16 bases. The CDR3 totals 15 residues. Germline V gene lookup returns CDR1 SGHTA and CDR2 FQGNSA.